This T cell receptor (beta chain) was observed in a study of blood T cell repertoires in COVID-19. About the study: The samples span acute and convalescent COVID-19 from the United States, Italy and Spain. T cells, B-cell-depleted T cells, or PBMCs supplied cDNA or gDNA.

This CDR3 has 15 residues. Germline assignment: CDR1 KGHDR and CDR2 SFDVKD. With V trimmed by 4 bases and J by 5 bases, 7 bases remained unmatched. Under the authors' procedure: Estimated nucleated cell counts came from reference gene primer amplification. The method was immunoSEQ multiplex PCR; TCRdb's version includes in-frame clones alone and lacks a portion of them. V, J and clone size derive from that table, while D and trimming were established from the DNA sequence. The table records a few hundred thousand clones, roughly 90% of them present only once. This clonotype was obtained from a woman aged 60-75 years with acute or convalescent COVID-19. The chain carries TRBV24-1 and TRBJ2-1, with 7 bases lining up with TRBD1. Sequencing input: peripheral blood. This CDR3 reads CATSEIGQADNEQFF. DNA for the CDR3: TGTGCCACCAGTGAAATCGGACAGGCAGACAATGAGCAGTTCTTC.